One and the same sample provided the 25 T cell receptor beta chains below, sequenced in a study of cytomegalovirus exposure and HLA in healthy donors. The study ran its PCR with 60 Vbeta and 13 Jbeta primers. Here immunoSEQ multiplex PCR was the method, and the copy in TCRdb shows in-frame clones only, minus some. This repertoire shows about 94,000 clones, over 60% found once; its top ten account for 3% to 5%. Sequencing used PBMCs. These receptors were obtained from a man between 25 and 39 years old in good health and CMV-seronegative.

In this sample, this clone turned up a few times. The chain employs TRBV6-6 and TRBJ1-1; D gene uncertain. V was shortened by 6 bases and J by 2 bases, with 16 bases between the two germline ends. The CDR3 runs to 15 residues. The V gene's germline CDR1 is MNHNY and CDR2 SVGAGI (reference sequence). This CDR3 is CASSHTKRGNTEAFF. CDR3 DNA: TGTGCCAGCAGCCATACTAAGCGGGGAAACACTGAAGCTTTCTTT.

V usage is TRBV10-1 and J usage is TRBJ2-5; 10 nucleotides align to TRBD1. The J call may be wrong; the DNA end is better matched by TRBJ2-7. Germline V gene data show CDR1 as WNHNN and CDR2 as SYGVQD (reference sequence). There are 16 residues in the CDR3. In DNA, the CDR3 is TGCGCCAGCAGTGGGCAACCGGGACAGGGGTCCAACGAGCAGTACTTC. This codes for CASSGQPGQGSNEQYF.

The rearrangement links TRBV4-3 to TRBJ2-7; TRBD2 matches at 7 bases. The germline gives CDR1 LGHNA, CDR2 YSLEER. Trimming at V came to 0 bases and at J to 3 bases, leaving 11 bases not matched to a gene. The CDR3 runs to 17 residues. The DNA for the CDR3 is TGCGCCAGCAGCCAAGATTTGGACGGGGGGACCCTCTACGAGCAGTACTTC. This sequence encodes CASSQDLDGGTLYEQYF.

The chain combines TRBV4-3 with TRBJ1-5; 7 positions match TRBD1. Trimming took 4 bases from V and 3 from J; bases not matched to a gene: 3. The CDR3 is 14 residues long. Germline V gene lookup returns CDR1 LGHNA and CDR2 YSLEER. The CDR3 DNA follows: TGCGCCAGCAGCCCAGGGACAGTCAATCAGCCCCAGCATTTT. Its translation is CASSPGTVNQPQHF.

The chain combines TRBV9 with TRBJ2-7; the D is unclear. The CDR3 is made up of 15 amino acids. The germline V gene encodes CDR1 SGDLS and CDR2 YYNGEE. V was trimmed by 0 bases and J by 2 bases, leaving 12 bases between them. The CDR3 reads CASSVAPVPPYEQYF. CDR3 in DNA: TGTGCCAGCAGCGTAGCCCCTGTTCCCCCCTACGAGCAGTACTTC.

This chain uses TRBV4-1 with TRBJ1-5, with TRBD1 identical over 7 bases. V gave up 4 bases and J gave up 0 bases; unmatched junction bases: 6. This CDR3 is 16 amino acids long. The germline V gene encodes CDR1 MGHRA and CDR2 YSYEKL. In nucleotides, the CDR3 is TGCGCCAGCAGCCGAGGGGGACAGTTTAGCAATCAGCCCCAGCATTTT. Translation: CASSRGGQFSNQPQHF.

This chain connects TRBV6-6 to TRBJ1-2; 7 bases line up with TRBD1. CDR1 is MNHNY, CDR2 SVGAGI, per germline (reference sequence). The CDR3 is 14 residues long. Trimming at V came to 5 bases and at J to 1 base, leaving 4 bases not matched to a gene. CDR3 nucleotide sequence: TGTGCCAGCAGTACGGGGACAGTTAACTATGGCTACACCTTC. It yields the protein CASSTGTVNYGYTF.

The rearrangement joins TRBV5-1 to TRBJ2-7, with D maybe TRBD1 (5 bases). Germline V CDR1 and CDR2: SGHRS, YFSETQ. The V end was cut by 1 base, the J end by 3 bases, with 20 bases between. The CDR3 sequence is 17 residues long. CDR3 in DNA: TGCGCCAGCAGCTTGAATAGAGTGTATGGGCAGGGCTACGAGCAGTACTTC. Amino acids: CASSLNRVYGQGYEQYF.

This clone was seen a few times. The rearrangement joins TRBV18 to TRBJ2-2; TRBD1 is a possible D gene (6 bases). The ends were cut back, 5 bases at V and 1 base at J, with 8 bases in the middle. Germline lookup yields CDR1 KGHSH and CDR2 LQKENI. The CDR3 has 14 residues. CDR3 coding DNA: TGTGCCAGCTCATCGGGACAGAACACCGGGGAGCTGTTTTTT. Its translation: CASSSGQNTGELFF.

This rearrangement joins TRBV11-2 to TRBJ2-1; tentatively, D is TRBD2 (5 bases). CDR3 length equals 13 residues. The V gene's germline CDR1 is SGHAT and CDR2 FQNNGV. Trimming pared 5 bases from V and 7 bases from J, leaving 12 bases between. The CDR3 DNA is TGTGCCAGCAGCCCCGGGGTTGTAAATGAGCAGTTCTTC. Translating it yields CASSPGVVNEQFF.

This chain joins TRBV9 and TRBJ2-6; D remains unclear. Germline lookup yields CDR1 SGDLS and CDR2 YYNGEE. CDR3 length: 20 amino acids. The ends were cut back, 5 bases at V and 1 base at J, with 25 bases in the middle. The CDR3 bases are TGTGCCAGCAGTGCTTTTGCTGCTACCATCCCATTATCTGGGGCCAACGTCCTGACTTTC. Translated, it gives CASSAFAATIPLSGANVLTF.

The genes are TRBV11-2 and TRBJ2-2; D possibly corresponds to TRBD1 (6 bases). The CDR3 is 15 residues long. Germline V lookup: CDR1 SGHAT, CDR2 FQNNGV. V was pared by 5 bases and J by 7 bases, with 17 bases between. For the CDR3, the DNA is TGTGCCAGCAGCGATAACACAGGGTTTAGCGGGGAGCTGTTTTTT. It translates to CASSDNTGFSGELFF.

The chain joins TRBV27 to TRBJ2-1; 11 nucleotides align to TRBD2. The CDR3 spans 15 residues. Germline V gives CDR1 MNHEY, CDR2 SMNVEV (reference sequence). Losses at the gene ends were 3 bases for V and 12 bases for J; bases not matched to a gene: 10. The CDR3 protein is CASSFSGTSGPWQFF. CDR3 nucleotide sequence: TGTGCCAGCAGTTTTTCTGGGACTAGCGGTCCGTGGCAGTTCTTC.

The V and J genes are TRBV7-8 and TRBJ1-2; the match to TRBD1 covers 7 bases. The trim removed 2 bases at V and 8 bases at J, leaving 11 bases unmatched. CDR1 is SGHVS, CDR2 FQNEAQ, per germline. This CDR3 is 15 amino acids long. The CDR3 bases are TGTGCCAGCAGCTTAACAACGGGACAGTTCTGGGGCTACACCTTC. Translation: CASSLTTGQFWGYTF.

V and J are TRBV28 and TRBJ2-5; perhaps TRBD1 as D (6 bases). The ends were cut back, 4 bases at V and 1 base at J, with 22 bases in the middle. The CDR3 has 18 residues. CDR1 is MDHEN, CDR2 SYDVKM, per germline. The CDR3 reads CASSYPINLGQIQETQYF. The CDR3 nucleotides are TGTGCCAGCAGTTACCCTATCAACTTAGGACAGATCCAAGAGACCCAGTACTTC. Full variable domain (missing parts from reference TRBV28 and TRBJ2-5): DVKVTQSSRYLVKRTGEKVFLECVQDMDHENMFWYRQDPGLGLRLIYFSYDVKMKEKGDIPEGYSVSREKKERFSLILESASTNQTSMYLCASSYPINLGQIQETQYFGPGTRLLVL.

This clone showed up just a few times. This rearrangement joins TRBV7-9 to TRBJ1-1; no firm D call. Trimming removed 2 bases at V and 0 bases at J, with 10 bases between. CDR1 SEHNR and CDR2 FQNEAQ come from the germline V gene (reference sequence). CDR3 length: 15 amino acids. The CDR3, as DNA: TGTGCCAGCAGCTTATTACCCGGGGTGAACACTGAAGCTTTCTTT. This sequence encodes CASSLLPGVNTEAFF.

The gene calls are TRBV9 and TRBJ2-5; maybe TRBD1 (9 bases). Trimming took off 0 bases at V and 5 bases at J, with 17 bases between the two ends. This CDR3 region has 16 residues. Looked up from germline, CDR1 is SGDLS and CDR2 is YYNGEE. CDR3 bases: TGTGCCAGCAGCGTAGCGGGGGGGACAGGGAGGGAGACCCAGTACTTC. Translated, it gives CASSVAGGTGRETQYF.

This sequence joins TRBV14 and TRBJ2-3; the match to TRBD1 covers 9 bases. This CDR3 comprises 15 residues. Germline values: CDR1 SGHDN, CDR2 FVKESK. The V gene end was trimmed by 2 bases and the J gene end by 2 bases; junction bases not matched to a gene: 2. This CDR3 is CASSQRTGDTDTQYF. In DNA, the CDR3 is TGTGCCAGCAGCCAAAGGACAGGGGACACAGATACGCAGTATTTT.

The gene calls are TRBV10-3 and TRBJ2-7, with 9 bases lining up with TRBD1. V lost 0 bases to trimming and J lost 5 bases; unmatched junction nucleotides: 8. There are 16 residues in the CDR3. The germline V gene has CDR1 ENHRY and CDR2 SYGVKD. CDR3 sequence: CAISESWVGQGNEQYF. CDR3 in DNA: TGTGCCATCAGTGAGTCTTGGGTGGGACAGGGCAACGAGCAGTACTTC.

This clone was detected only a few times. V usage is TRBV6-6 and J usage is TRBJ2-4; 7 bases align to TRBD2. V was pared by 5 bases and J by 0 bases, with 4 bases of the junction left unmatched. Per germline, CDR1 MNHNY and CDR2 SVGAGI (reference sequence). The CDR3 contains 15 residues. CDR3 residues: CASSPGGLAKNIQYF. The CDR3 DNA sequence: TGTGCCAGCAGTCCGGGGGGACTAGCCAAAAACATTCAGTACTTC.

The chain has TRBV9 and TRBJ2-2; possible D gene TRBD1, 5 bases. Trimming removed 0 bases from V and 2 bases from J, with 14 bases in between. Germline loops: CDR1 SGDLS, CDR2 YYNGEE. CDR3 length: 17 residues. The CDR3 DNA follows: TGTGCCAGCAGCGTAGACGGGCTGACAGTTAACACCGGGGAGCTGTTTTTT. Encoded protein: CASSVDGLTVNTGELFF.

DNA for the CDR3: TGTGCCAGCAGTTTAACGGTCTACGAGCAGTACTTC. This sequence encodes CASSLTVYEQYF. This chain connects TRBV28 to TRBJ2-5; D ambiguous. Judging by the DNA end, TRBJ2-7 fits better; the J call may be wrong. The germline V gene encodes CDR1 MDHEN and CDR2 SYDVKM. The CDR3 covers 12 residues.

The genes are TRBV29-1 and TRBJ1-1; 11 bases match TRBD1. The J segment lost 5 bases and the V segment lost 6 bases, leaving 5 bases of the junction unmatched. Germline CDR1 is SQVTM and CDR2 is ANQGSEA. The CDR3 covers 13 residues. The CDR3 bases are TGCAGCGTCGTCGGACAGGGGGCTACTGAAGCTTTCTTT. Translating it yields CSVVGQGATEAFF.

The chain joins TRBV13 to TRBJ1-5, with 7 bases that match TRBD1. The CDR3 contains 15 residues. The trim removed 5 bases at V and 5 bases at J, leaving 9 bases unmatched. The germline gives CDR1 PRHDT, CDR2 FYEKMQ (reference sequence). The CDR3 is CASSKTGTAYQPQHF. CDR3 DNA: TGTGCCAGCAGCAAAACCGGGACAGCCTATCAGCCCCAGCATTTT.

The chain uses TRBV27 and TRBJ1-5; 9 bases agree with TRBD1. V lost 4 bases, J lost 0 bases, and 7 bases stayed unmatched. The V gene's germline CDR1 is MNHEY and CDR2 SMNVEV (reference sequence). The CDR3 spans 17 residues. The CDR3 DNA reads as TGTGCCAGCAGTTCCGGGACAGGGATGTATAGCAATCAGCCCCAGCATTTT. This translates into CASSSGTGMYSNQPQHF.